This TCR beta chain was recorded in a study of blood T cell repertoires in COVID-19. Study information: Sample material is recorded as cDNA or gDNA derived from T cells, B-cell-depleted T cells, or PBMCs.

Looked up from germline, CDR1 is LGHNA and CDR2 is YNFKEQ. V lost 0 bases to trimming and J lost 8 bases, with 14 bases between them. The CDR3 spans 15 residues. The authors' processing: Reference gene primer amplification in the assay estimated nucleated cell counts. The data were produced by immunoSEQ multiplex PCR, yet TCRdb's version contains in-frame clones alone and is incomplete. That table is the source of V, J and clone size, and D and trimming were worked out from the DNA. This sample has almost 80,000 clones, with approximately 82% found just once. The gene calls are TRBV4-2 and TRBJ1-5; maybe TRBD1 (5 bases). Specimen: peripheral blood. The sequence was obtained from a woman aged 70-85 years with acute or convalescent COVID-19. The CDR3 loop reads CASSQDLQAIKPQHF. The CDR3 DNA reads as TGTGCCAGCAGCCAAGATCTACAGGCTATAAAGCCCCAGCATTTT.